The 30 T cell receptor beta chains below come from one sample, sequenced in a study of control samples from healthy donors and cancer patients (dated by TCRdb to 2018 to 2021). Library preparation was by the immunoSEQ multiplex PCR assay. The clones in this table, taken by TCRdb from immuneACCESS, are in-frame only. Not every clone is retained; where verified, under half of the shortfall comes from an unresolved V gene, and the cause of the rest is unknown. In this sample the table shows about 80,000 clones, 90% to 95% of which occur a single time. The ten largest make up 17% of the sample. The specimen sequenced was blood. The receptors shown here come from a man aged 50 to 59 in good health.

The rearrangement uses TRBV29-1 and TRBJ1-2, with D unresolved. Trimming removed 0 bases from V and 2 bases from J, with 13 bases in between. Germline CDR1 is SQVTM and CDR2 is ANQGSEA. The CDR3 has 15 amino acids. The CDR3 is CSVEDWSPVNYGYTF. CDR3 coding DNA: TGCAGCGTTGAAGATTGGAGCCCAGTCAACTATGGCTACACCTTC.

This chain links TRBV6-5 with TRBJ1-2, with D perhaps matching TRBD1 (5 bases). CDR3 length equals 15 residues. In germline, CDR1 is MNHEY, CDR2 SVGAGI. Trimming removed 6 bases from V and 3 bases from J, with 17 bases in between. DNA of the CDR3: TGTGCCAGCAGGGGAACAGGAGCAAGAGACTATGGCTACACCTTC. Translating it yields CASRGTGARDYGYTF.

The CDR3 spells CASSLVVAGIETQYF. CDR3 nucleotides: TGTGCCAGCAGCTTAGTCGTTGCGGGGATAGAGACCCAGTACTTC. This rearrangement joins TRBV7-2 to TRBJ2-5, with a possible D match to TRBD2 (6 bases). The V end was cut by 1 base, the J end by 4 bases, with 13 bases between. This CDR3 has 15 residues. Germline V CDR1 and CDR2: SGHTA, FQGNSA.

This sequence joins TRBV7-2 and TRBJ2-2, with D possibly being TRBD1 (6 bases). Germline V gene sequence: CDR1 SGHTA, CDR2 FQGNSA. Trimming removed 2 bases from V and 4 bases from J, with 11 bases in between. The CDR3 runs 15 residues. The CDR3 spells CASSLTGWPTGELFF. CDR3 coding DNA: TGTGCCAGCAGCTTAACAGGGTGGCCCACCGGGGAGCTGTTTTTT. Full variable domain (remainder filled in from reference TRBV7-2 and TRBJ2-2): GAGVSQSPSNKVTEKGKDVELRCDPISGHTALYWYRQSLGQGLEFLIYFQGNSAPDKSGLPSDRFSAERTGGSVSTLTIQRTQQEDSAVYLCASSLTGWPTGELFFGEGSRLTVL.

The CDR3 DNA reads as TGTGCCAGCAGCTCCTCAGGGACCGGGGAGCTGTTTTTT. Amino acids: CASSSSGTGELFF. The chain joins TRBV7-2 to TRBJ2-2; tentative D call: TRBD1 (5 bases). CDR1 is SGHTA, CDR2 FQGNSA, per germline. V lost 4 bases and J lost 5, with 8 bases in between. The CDR3 is 13 amino acids. Based on the CDR3 plus reference TRBV7-2 and TRBJ2-2, the full variable domain is GAGVSQSPSNKVTEKGKDVELRCDPISGHTALYWYRQSLGQGLEFLIYFQGNSAPDKSGLPSDRFSAERTGGSVSTLTIQRTQQEDSAVYLCASSSSGTGELFFGEGSRLTVL.

This chain links TRBV7-9 with TRBJ2-1; 9 bases align to TRBD1. Germline trimming cut 5 bases from V and 7 bases from J; bases unmatched to any gene: 9. Looked up from germline, CDR1 is SEHNR and CDR2 is FQNEAQ (reference sequence). CDR3 length equals 15 residues. The CDR3 loop is CASSPWDRESNEQFF. The DNA for the CDR3 is TGTGCCAGCAGCCCTTGGGACAGGGAGTCGAATGAGCAGTTCTTC.

V gene TRBV14 combines with J gene TRBJ1-4; TRBD1 might be the D (5 bases). The CDR3 is made up of 14 amino acids. The germline V gene has CDR1 SGHDN and CDR2 FVKESK. V lost 4 bases and J 8 bases, leaving 14 bases between the germline ends. CDR3 DNA sequence: TGTGCCAGCAGCCGGGCGGGGCTTCAGGAAAAACTGTTTTTT. Translating it yields CASSRAGLQEKLFF.

The CDR3 loop reads CASSQVIISRNNQPQHF. CDR3 DNA sequence: TGCGCCAGCAGCCAAGTCATTATCAGCAGGAACAATCAGCCCCAGCATTTT. The chain carries TRBV4-1 and TRBJ1-5; D is uncertain. CDR1 MGHRA and CDR2 YSYEKL come from the germline V gene. V shed 1 base and J shed 3 bases, with 16 bases lying between them. There are 17 residues in the CDR3.

The CDR3 here is CASNPGQGIQPQHF. The CDR3 coding sequence is TGTGCCAGTAACCCGGGACAGGGCATACAGCCCCAGCATTTT. This sequence joins TRBV19 and TRBJ1-5; 9 bases match TRBD1. V shed 7 bases and J 7 bases; nucleotides not matched to a gene: 8. Germline V gene sequence: CDR1 LNHDA, CDR2 SQIVND (reference sequence). This CDR3 is built from 14 residues.

The chain combines TRBV19 with TRBJ1-2; D is perhaps TRBD1 (5 bases). The CDR3 is made up of 17 amino acids. Trimming cost V 9 bases and J 1 base, with 24 bases left between them. Germline CDR1 LNHDA, CDR2 SQIVND (reference sequence). DNA of the CDR3: TGTGCCAGCTACCACCTAGGGGTGACAGTTAATAACTATGGCTACACCTTC. It encodes CASYHLGVTVNNYGYTF.

This clone was observed once. V usage is TRBV5-1 and J usage is TRBJ2-6, with D tentatively TRBD1 or TRBD2 (5 bases each). CDR3 length equals 18 residues. In germline, CDR1 is SGHRS, CDR2 YFSETQ. V lost 4 bases and J lost 1, with 18 bases in between. Written as DNA, the CDR3 is TGCGCCAGCAGCACGAACCGGGACGAAGGGTCTGGGGCCAACGTCCTGACTTTC. This encodes CASSTNRDEGSGANVLTF. Full variable domain (remainder filled in from reference TRBV5-1 and TRBJ2-6): KAGVTQTPRYLIKTRGQQVTLSCSPISGHRSVSWYQQTPGQGLQFLFEYFSETQRNKGNFPGRFSGRQFSNSRSEMNVSTLELGDSALYLCASSTNRDEGSGANVLTFGAGSRLTVL.

The rearrangement joins TRBV18 to TRBJ1-2; perhaps TRBD1 as D (5 bases). The CDR3 spans 14 residues. Germline-derived CDR1 and CDR2 are KGHSH and LQKENI. Trimming left V 2 bases short and J 5 bases short, with 12 bases between. The DNA for the CDR3 is TGTGCCAGCTCACCATCCGGGGCTCGGTATGGCTACACCTTC. Protein sequence: CASSPSGARYGYTF. The full variable domain, with the rest looked up from reference TRBV18 and TRBJ1-2, is NAGVMQNPRHLVRRRGQEARLRCSPMKGHSHVYWYRQLPEEGLKFMVYLQKENIIDESGMPKERFSAEFPKEGPSILRIQQVVRGDSAAYFCASSPSGARYGYTFGSGTRLTVV.

This chain joins TRBV11-3 and TRBJ2-2, with D hard to call. Germline lookup yields CDR1 SGHNT and CDR2 YENEEA. The ends were cut back, 4 bases at V and 0 bases at J, with 6 bases in the middle. The CDR3 is made up of 14 amino acids. The CDR3 DNA is TGTGCCAGCAGCTCAAACGCGAACACCGGGGAGCTGTTTTTT. It is translated as CASSSNANTGELFF.

V and J are TRBV6-7 and TRBJ2-3, with 9 bases matching TRBD2. TRBV6-7 is treated as an ORF (open reading frame) with a function not yet certain. This CDR3 region has 15 residues. After removal of 6 bases from V and 4 bases from J, the junction contained 8 bases not matched to a gene. CDR3 in amino acids: CASRKRGAQPDTQYF. CDR3 nucleotide sequence: TGTGCCAGCAGAAAGCGGGGGGCCCAGCCAGATACGCAGTATTTT.

This chain connects TRBV7-9 to TRBJ1-5; D is unclear. The germline V gene encodes CDR1 SEHNR and CDR2 FQNEAQ (reference sequence). The CDR3 loop spans 13 amino acids. V lost 5 bases to trimming and J lost 9 bases, with 14 bases between them. In DNA, the CDR3 is TGTGCCAGCAGCCCCGGGGAAGTGGGGCCCCAGCATTTT. Protein product: CASSPGEVGPQHF.

The V gene is TRBV5-6, the J gene TRBJ2-7; D is undetermined. The CDR3 is made up of 12 amino acids. Between the trimmed V and J ends, which lost 1 base and 9 bases, there was a span of 11 bases. Germline CDR1 reads SGHDT; CDR2 reads YYEEEE. The DNA for the CDR3 is TGTGCCAGCAGCTTGTCCCCTGCCGGGCAGTACTTC. It codes for CASSLSPAGQYF.

The chain recombines TRBV18 with TRBJ1-1; possibly TRBD1 for D (6 bases). Germline V gene lookup returns CDR1 KGHSH and CDR2 LQKENI. CDR3 length equals 13 residues. Trimming stripped 2 bases from V and 5 bases from J, with 9 bases between. In DNA form, the CDR3 reads TGTGCCAGCTCACCAGGAAGGGGGACTGAAGCTTTCTTT. It yields the protein CASSPGRGTEAFF.

The table lists this clone with a count of one. The chain couples TRBV11-2 to TRBJ2-4; D is possibly TRBD1 (6 bases). The CDR3 runs to 13 residues. Trimming took off 3 bases at V and 3 bases at J, with 6 bases between the two ends. Germline CDR1 is SGHAT and CDR2 is FQNNGV. CDR3 region: CASSLDSKNIQYF. DNA of the CDR3: TGTGCCAGCAGCTTGGACAGCAAAAACATTCAGTACTTC.

CDR3 loop: CAISEGMGQGNSPLHF. As DNA, the CDR3 is TGTGCCATCAGTGAGGGAATGGGACAGGGGAATTCACCCCTCCACTTT. J is TRBJ1-6 and V is TRBV10-3, with 10 positions matching TRBD1. Germline V gives CDR1 ENHRY, CDR2 SYGVKD. With V trimmed by 2 bases and J by 7 bases, 5 bases remained unmatched. This CDR3 has 16 residues.

The chain recombines TRBV13 with TRBJ1-1; 8 bases are shared with TRBD1. The trim removed 4 bases at V and 1 base at J, leaving 5 bases unmatched. Germline V gene sequence: CDR1 PRHDT, CDR2 FYEKMQ (reference sequence). CDR3 length equals 15 residues. CDR3 coding DNA: TGTGCCAGCAGCTCCTGGACAGGGAAGAACACTGAAGCTTTCTTT. Amino acid sequence: CASSSWTGKNTEAFF.

The chain links TRBV10-3 to TRBJ2-7; D remains unclear. With 10 bases removed from V and 0 bases from J, the gap between germline ends came to 7 bases. This CDR3 has 11 residues. The germline V gene has CDR1 ENHRY and CDR2 SYGVKD. The CDR3 sequence is CATADSYEQYF. CDR3 DNA: TGTGCCACGGCAGACTCCTACGAGCAGTACTTC.

This sequence joins TRBV5-1 and TRBJ2-5; no definite D call. Germline values: CDR1 SGHRS, CDR2 YFSETQ. The CDR3 is made up of 11 amino acids. V shed 6 bases and J shed 3 bases, with 6 bases lying between them. CDR3 protein: CASKEEETQYF. CDR3 bases: TGCGCCAGCAAGGAAGAAGAGACCCAGTACTTC. Filled out from reference TRBV5-1 and TRBJ2-5, the complete variable domain reads KAGVTQTPRYLIKTRGQQVTLSCSPISGHRSVSWYQQTPGQGLQFLFEYFSETQRNKGNFPGRFSGRQFSNSRSEMNVSTLELGDSALYLCASKEEETQYFGPGTRLLVL.

V usage is TRBV5-1 and J usage is TRBJ2-7, with D maybe TRBD1 (5 bases). The germline V and J ends were trimmed by 4 bases and 3 bases, with 14 bases remaining between them. Germline CDR1 reads SGHRS; CDR2 reads YFSETQ. This CDR3 has 14 amino acids. CDR3 in DNA: TGCGCCAGCAGCCCCCTGGGGCATAGCTACGAGCAGTACTTC. This encodes CASSPLGHSYEQYF. Full variable domain (missing parts from reference TRBV5-1 and TRBJ2-7): KAGVTQTPRYLIKTRGQQVTLSCSPISGHRSVSWYQQTPGQGLQFLFEYFSETQRNKGNFPGRFSGRQFSNSRSEMNVSTLELGDSALYLCASSPLGHSYEQYFGPGTRLTVT.

This clone was recorded only once. The chain has TRBV11-2 and TRBJ2-2; unclear D gene. From germline, CDR1 is SGHAT and CDR2 FQNNGV. V was clipped by 5 bases and J by 6 bases, with 13 bases between them. The CDR3 runs to 14 residues. The CDR3 here is CASSPQAGAGELFF. The CDR3 nucleotides are TGTGCCAGCAGCCCCCAGGCTGGGGCCGGGGAGCTGTTTTTT.

This clone was observed once. This chain links TRBV5-1 with TRBJ1-3; 10 nucleotides align to TRBD1. This CDR3 spans 14 amino acids. Looked up from germline, CDR1 is SGHRS and CDR2 is YFSETQ. The V gene end was trimmed by 4 bases and the J gene end by 4 bases; junction bases not matched to a gene: 2. The DNA for the CDR3 is TGCGCCAGCAGCGAGGGACAGGGGGGAAACACCATATATTTT. Encoded protein: CASSEGQGGNTIYF.

This sequence joins TRBV24-1 and TRBJ2-1; 7 bases match TRBD2. The CDR3 has 14 residues. With 5 bases clipped from V and 6 bases from J, the junction kept 6 bases outside the gene matches. CDR1 and CDR2 (germline): KGHDR, SFDVKD. CDR3 protein: CATSGGGNSNEQFF. DNA of the CDR3: TGTGCCACCAGTGGGGGGGGAAATAGCAATGAGCAGTTCTTC.

This chain connects TRBV4-1 to TRBJ2-1; 7 nucleotides line up with TRBD1. Germline CDR1 is MGHRA and CDR2 is YSYEKL. Trimming at V came to 8 bases and at J to 4 bases, leaving 8 bases not matched to a gene. This CDR3 contains 14 residues. The CDR3 nucleotides read TGCGCCAGCTCGAAAGACAGGGAATACAATGAGCAGTTCTTC. It encodes CASSKDREYNEQFF.

J is TRBJ2-1 and V is TRBV30, with 8 positions matching TRBD2. The ends lost 6 bases at V and 8 bases at J; junction bases unmatched: 3. CDR3 length: 11 residues. Germline assignment: CDR1 GTSNPN and CDR2 SVGIG (reference sequence). In nucleotides, the CDR3 is TGTGCCTGCGGGGGGGTCTATGAGCAGTTCTTC. It encodes CACGGVYEQFF.

The chain recombines TRBV10-3 with TRBJ1-3; D gene uncertain. This CDR3 spans 14 amino acids. CDR1 is ENHRY and CDR2 is SYGVKD in the germline V gene. The germline V and J ends were trimmed by 6 bases and 0 bases, with 9 bases remaining between them. CDR3 sequence reads: CAIRDGNSGNTIYF. The CDR3 coding sequence is TGTGCCATCAGGGACGGGAACTCTGGAAACACCATATATTTT.

This chain connects TRBV18 to TRBJ1-2, with TRBD1 identical over 7 bases. Trimming cost V 6 bases and J 4 bases; bases outside gene matches: 5. This CDR3 is built from 13 residues. The germline V gene encodes CDR1 KGHSH and CDR2 LQKENI. CDR3 amino acids: CASSEGQLYGYTF. CDR3 sequence (DNA): TGTGCCAGCTCCGAGGGACAGCTCTATGGCTACACCTTC.